These 24 T cell receptor beta chains were all obtained from the same sample, sequenced in a study of shared clonotypes between healthy human individuals. Measured with immunoSEQ multiplex PCR; TCRdb has only the in-frame clones, and not every one. The repertoire includes millions of clones, around nine tenths of them detected once, and 0.14% sits in the top ten. Specimen: naive CD4+ T cells sorted from blood. The subset is: CD45RA+ positively selected. The origin of the receptors is a man between 18 and 35 years old in good health.

The CDR3 here is CSVRETSGTEQFF. The CDR3 nucleotides read TGCAGCGTTCGTGAGACTAGCGGGACCGAGCAGTTCTTC. The V gene is TRBV29-1, the J gene TRBJ2-1; 11 bases agree with TRBD2. Germline V gene data show CDR1 as SQVTM and CDR2 as ANQGSEA. This CDR3 is 13 amino acids long. Unmatched junction bases numbered 7, after V lost 5 bases and J lost 10 bases.

V and J are TRBV10-3 and TRBJ2-5; D possibly corresponds to TRBD1 (6 bases). CDR1 and CDR2 (germline): ENHRY, SYGVKD. The CDR3 is made up of 12 amino acids. Trimming pared 8 bases from V and 4 bases from J, leaving 11 bases between. The CDR3 coding sequence is TGTGCCATCGGAACAGGGAGAGAGACCCAGTACTTC. As protein: CAIGTGRETQYF.

This clone is a singleton in its sample. Other DNA variants within this sample encode the same CDR3. V is TRBV2 and J is TRBJ1-5, with D unclear. V was cut by 6 bases and J by 0 bases, with 6 bases left in between. The germline V gene has CDR1 SNHLY and CDR2 FYNNEI. This CDR3 is built from 13 residues. CDR3 amino acids: CASSDGSNQPQHF. The CDR3 region has the DNA TGTGCCAGCAGCGACGGTAGCAATCAGCCCCAGCATTTT.

This chain links TRBV2 with TRBJ2-3, with D possibly TRBD1 on 6 matching bases. The CDR3 is 13 residues long. In germline, CDR1 is SNHLY, CDR2 FYNNEI. With 4 bases removed from V and 9 bases from J, the gap between germline ends came to 14 bases. The CDR3 reads CASSVGQGRTQYF. The CDR3 DNA sequence: TGTGCCAGCAGTGTCGGCCAGGGGCGGACGCAGTATTTT.

Only one count was recorded for this clone. The gene calls are TRBV6-6 and TRBJ2-5, with TRBD2 identical over 9 bases. Germline V gene data show CDR1 as MNHNY and CDR2 as SVGAGI (reference sequence). V lost 7 bases, J lost 5 bases, and 11 bases stayed unmatched. The CDR3 has 15 residues. The CDR3 loop reads CASINGGGAYETQYF. The CDR3 DNA reads as TGTGCCAGCATCAACGGCGGGGGGGCCTACGAGACCCAGTACTTC.

The chain recombines TRBV14 with TRBJ1-1; 7 nucleotides match TRBD1. The CDR3 has 14 residues. V gave up 4 bases and J gave up 11 bases; unmatched junction bases: 13. From germline, CDR1 is SGHDN and CDR2 FVKESK. The CDR3 DNA follows: TGTGCCAGCAGCCCGCCAGGGGGTTTAAGATCGGCTTTCTTT. It encodes CASSPPGGLRSAFF.

This chain connects TRBV11-2 to TRBJ2-3, with D unresolved. V gave up 4 bases and J gave up 5 bases, with 7 bases separating them. From germline, CDR1 is SGHAT and CDR2 FQNNGV. This CDR3 has 12 amino acids. CDR3 region: CASSSERDTQYF. In DNA, the CDR3 is TGTGCCAGCAGCTCAGAGCGAGATACGCAGTATTTT.

The chain couples TRBV10-1 to TRBJ2-5; D uncertain. Germline V gene lookup returns CDR1 WNHNN and CDR2 SYGVQD (reference sequence). V was cut by 2 bases and J by 5 bases, with 12 bases left in between. CDR3 length equals 14 residues. CDR3 amino acids: CASSERRAAETQYF. The DNA for the CDR3 is TGCGCCAGCAGTGAGAGAAGGGCGGCGGAGACCCAGTACTTC.

This chain links TRBV14 with TRBJ1-4; 11 bases are shared with TRBD1. The V and J ends lost 4 bases and 3 bases, in that order; junction bases with no gene match: 4. Germline CDR1 and CDR2: SGHDN and FVKESK. There are 16 residues in the CDR3. CDR3 nucleotides: TGTGCCAGCAGCCGCGGACAGGGGGCCGCTAATGAAAAACTGTTTTTT. This gives the protein CASSRGQGAANEKLFF. The full variable domain, with the rest looked up from reference TRBV14 and TRBJ1-4, is EAGVTQFPSHSVIEKGQTVTLRCDPISGHDNLYWYRRVMGKEIKFLLHFVKESKQDESGMPNNRFLAERTGGTYSTLKVQPAELEDSGVYFCASSRGQGAANEKLFFGSGTQLSVL.

The chain links TRBV19 to TRBJ2-2; TRBD1 aligns across 8 bases. Germline V gives CDR1 LNHDA, CDR2 SQIVND (reference sequence). This CDR3 comprises 14 residues. The junction had 4 bases not matched to a gene; V was cut back by 10 bases and J by 0 bases. Here the CDR3 DNA reads TGTGCCACCAAGGGACAGGCGAACACCGGGGAGCTGTTTTTT. The encoded protein is CATKGQANTGELFF.

V and J are TRBV28 and TRBJ1-2; D is unresolved. The V end was cut by 6 bases, the J end by 2 bases, with 7 bases between. This CDR3 region has 12 residues. Germline CDR1 MDHEN, CDR2 SYDVKM. The CDR3 sequence: CASSTWNYGYTF. In DNA, the CDR3 is TGTGCCAGCAGCACCTGGAACTATGGCTACACCTTC.

The chain employs TRBV7-6 and TRBJ2-7; D might be TRBD1 (6 bases). Trimming took off 5 bases at V and 6 bases at J, with 11 bases between the two ends. Germline V gene lookup returns CDR1 SGHVS and CDR2 FNYEAQ. The CDR3 is made up of 12 amino acids. CDR3 coding DNA: TGTGCCAGCAGCCCAGGGGCCGGCGAGCAGTACTTC. It translates to CASSPGAGEQYF.

V and J are TRBV5-1 and TRBJ2-5; D possibly corresponds to TRBD1 (5 bases). Germline V lookup: CDR1 SGHRS, CDR2 YFSETQ. V was pared by 1 base and J by 5 bases, with 12 bases between. CDR3 length: 14 residues. CDR3 sequence: CASSLPGLQETQYF. CDR3 in DNA: TGCGCCAGCAGCTTGCCAGGGTTGCAGGAGACCCAGTACTTC. The full variable domain, rest sourced from reference TRBV5-1 and TRBJ2-5, is KAGVTQTPRYLIKTRGQQVTLSCSPISGHRSVSWYQQTPGQGLQFLFEYFSETQRNKGNFPGRFSGRQFSNSRSEMNVSTLELGDSALYLCASSLPGLQETQYFGPGTRLLVL.

The chain employs TRBV7-2 and TRBJ2-2; D not certain. The germline CDR1 and CDR2 sequences are SGHTA and FQGNSA. The CDR3 is made up of 13 amino acids. V was cut by 5 bases and J by 8 bases, with 12 bases left in between. The CDR3, as DNA: TGTGCCAGCAGCCGCCAGCCCGTTGGGGAGCTGTTTTTT. This codes for CASSRQPVGELFF.

V is TRBV11-2 and J is TRBJ1-1, with D uncertain. Germline V lookup: CDR1 SGHAT, CDR2 FQNNGV. The CDR3 covers 13 residues. V gave up 2 bases and J gave up 0 bases, with 4 bases separating them. The CDR3 nucleotides are TGTGCCAGCAGCTTATTGTTGAACACTGAAGCTTTCTTT. Protein: CASSLLLNTEAFF.

V and J are TRBV4-1 and TRBJ1-2; no clear D gene. Germline V lookup: CDR1 MGHRA, CDR2 YSYEKL. The V gene lost 0 bases and the J gene lost 10 bases, with 18 bases spanning the gap. CDR3 length equals 15 residues. The CDR3: CASSQDRSRIHAYTF. The CDR3 DNA is TGCGCCAGCAGCCAAGATCGGTCTAGAATCCATGCCTACACCTTC.

V and J are TRBV5-1 and TRBJ1-6; D gene ambiguous. The length of the CDR3 is 16 residues. Germline CDR1 SGHRS, CDR2 YFSETQ. The ends were cut back, 0 bases at V and 0 bases at J, with 7 bases in the middle. This chain's CDR3 is CASSLDIHSYNSPLHF. The DNA for the CDR3 is TGCGCCAGCAGCTTGGACATTCACTCCTATAATTCACCCCTCCACTTT.

The rearrangement links TRBV6-6 to TRBJ1-2, with D perhaps TRBD1 (5 bases). Germline V gene sequence: CDR1 MNHNY, CDR2 SVGAGI (reference sequence). The V end lost 2 bases, the J end lost 2 bases, and 12 bases lay between the germline ends. The CDR3 covers 15 residues. The CDR3 reads CASSYGGDGNYGYTF. The CDR3 region has the DNA TGTGCCAGCAGTTACGGGGGGGACGGGAACTATGGCTACACCTTC.

The V and J genes are TRBV25-1 and TRBJ2-1; the D is unclear. The CDR3 is 15 amino acids. The V gene lost 4 bases and the J gene lost 1 base, with 11 bases spanning the gap. Germline V gene lookup returns CDR1 MGHDK and CDR2 SYGVNS. CDR3 protein: CASSVVAGSYNEQFF. The CDR3 DNA reads TGTGCCAGCAGTGTGGTAGCAGGATCCTACAATGAGCAGTTCTTC.

The gene calls are TRBV27 and TRBJ2-5, with no clear D. The CDR3 contains 13 residues. Germline V gene sequence: CDR1 MNHEY, CDR2 SMNVEV (reference sequence). V lost 5 bases and J 3 bases, leaving 10 bases between the germline ends. In nucleotides, the CDR3 is TGTGCCAGCAGTCGGGTGGGGAAAGAGACCCAGTACTTC. Its protein is CASSRVGKETQYF.

The count of this clone is one. The chain is built from TRBV18 and TRBJ2-5; 9 nucleotides match TRBD1. The J call may be in error: the DNA end matches TRBJ2-7 better. CDR3 length equals 16 residues. Germline V gene sequence: CDR1 KGHSH, CDR2 LQKENI. The DNA of the CDR3 is TGTGCCAGCTCACCAACAGGGACAGGGTGGACCTACGAGCAGTACTTC. This translates into CASSPTGTGWTYEQYF.

CDR3 in DNA: TGTGCCAGCAGCTCCGACGGAGGCGGAGAAAAACTGTTTTTT. The encoded protein is CASSSDGGGEKLFF. The J gene is TRBJ1-4, the V gene TRBV7-8; D is unresolved. The V gene lost 4 bases and the J gene lost 8 bases, with 14 bases spanning the gap. There are 14 residues in the CDR3. Germline V gene lookup returns CDR1 SGHVS and CDR2 FQNEAQ.

The table lists this clone with a count of one. The chain couples TRBV27 to TRBJ2-5; D not resolved. In germline, CDR1 is MNHEY, CDR2 SMNVEV (reference sequence). The V end was cut by 2 bases, the J end by 0 bases, with 7 bases between. CDR3 length equals 14 residues. Here the CDR3 DNA reads TGTGCCAGCAGTTTAACGAAGTACCAAGAGACCCAGTACTTC. Its protein product is CASSLTKYQETQYF.

V is TRBV19 and J is TRBJ1-6; 9 bases are shared with TRBD1. The V and J ends lost 6 bases and 7 bases, in that order; junction bases with no gene match: 13. The CDR3 extends over 17 amino acids. CDR1 and CDR2 (germline): LNHDA, SQIVND (reference sequence). The CDR3 reads CASSRTGGLSVNSPLHF. The CDR3 DNA is TGTGCCAGTAGCCGAACAGGGGGCCTCTCGGTCAATTCACCCCTCCACTTT.